This T cell receptor beta chain was identified during a study of T cell responses to AZD1222 COVID-19 vaccine. Study-wide results and caveats: Only 6 or 7 individuals given AZD1222 were seropositive at baseline. Across the whole spike, CD4 TCRs peaked at regions 160-218 and 743-854.

On this clone itself: Its antigen is not known.

Second-dose timings of about 4 or about 12 weeks were pooled. The CDR3 is 16 amino acids. V dropped 5 bases and J dropped 5; count of bases not matched to a gene: 13. From germline, CDR1 is SEHNR and CDR2 FQNEAQ (reference sequence). The method was immunoSEQ multiplex PCR; TCRdb's version includes in-frame clones alone and lacks a portion of them. Here the sample spans roughly 100,000 clones, approximately 88% being singletons. Here the sequenced sample was peripheral blood, taken 28 days after the second AZD1222 dose. This receptor was identified in an adult who received the AZD1222 COVID-19 vaccine. This chain joins TRBV7-9 and TRBJ2-5, with 8 bases matching TRBD2. CDR3 coding DNA: TGTGCCAGCAGCCCAGCCCTCCGGGGGGGTAGGGAGACCCAGTACTTC. This gives the protein CASSPALRGGRETQYF. Full variable domain (outside the CDR3, taken from reference TRBV7-9 and TRBJ2-5): DTGVSQNPRHKITKRGQNVTFRCDPISEHNRLYWYRQTLGQGPEFLTYFQNEAQLEKSRLLSDRFSAERPKGSFSTLEIQRTEQGDSAMYLCASSPALRGGRETQYFGPGTRLLVL.